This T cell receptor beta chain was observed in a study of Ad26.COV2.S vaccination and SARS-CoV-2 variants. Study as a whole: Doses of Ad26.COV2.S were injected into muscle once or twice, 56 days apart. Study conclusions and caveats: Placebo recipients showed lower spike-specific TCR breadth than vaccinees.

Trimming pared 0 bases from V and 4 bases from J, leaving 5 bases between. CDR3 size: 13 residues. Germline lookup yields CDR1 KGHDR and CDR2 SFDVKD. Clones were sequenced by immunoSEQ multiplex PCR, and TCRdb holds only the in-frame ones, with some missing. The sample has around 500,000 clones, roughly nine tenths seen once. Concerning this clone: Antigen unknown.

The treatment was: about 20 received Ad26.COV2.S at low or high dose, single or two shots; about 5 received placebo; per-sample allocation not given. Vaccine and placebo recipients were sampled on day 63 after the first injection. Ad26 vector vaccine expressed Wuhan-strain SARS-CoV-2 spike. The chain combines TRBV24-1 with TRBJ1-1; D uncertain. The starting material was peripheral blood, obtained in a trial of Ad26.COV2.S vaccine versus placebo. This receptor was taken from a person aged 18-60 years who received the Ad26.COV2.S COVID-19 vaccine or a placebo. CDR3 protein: CATSDLFGTEAFF. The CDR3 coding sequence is TGTGCCACCAGTGATTTGTTTGGCACTGAAGCTTTCTTT.